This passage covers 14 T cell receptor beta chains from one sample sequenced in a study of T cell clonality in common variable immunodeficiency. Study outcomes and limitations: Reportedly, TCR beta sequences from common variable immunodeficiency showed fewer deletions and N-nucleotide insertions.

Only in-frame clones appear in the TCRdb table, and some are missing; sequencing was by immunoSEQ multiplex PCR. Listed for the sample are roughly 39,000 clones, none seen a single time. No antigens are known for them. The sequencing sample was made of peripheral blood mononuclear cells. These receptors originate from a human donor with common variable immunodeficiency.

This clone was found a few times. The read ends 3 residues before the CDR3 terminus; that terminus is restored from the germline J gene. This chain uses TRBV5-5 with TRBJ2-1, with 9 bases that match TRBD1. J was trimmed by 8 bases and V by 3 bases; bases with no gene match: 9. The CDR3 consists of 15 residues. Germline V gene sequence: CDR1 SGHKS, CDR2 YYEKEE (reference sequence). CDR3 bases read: TGTGCCAGCAGCTCCCGGGACAGGGATAGGGATGAG. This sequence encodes CASSSRDRDRDE. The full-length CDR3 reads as CASSSRDRDRDEQFF.

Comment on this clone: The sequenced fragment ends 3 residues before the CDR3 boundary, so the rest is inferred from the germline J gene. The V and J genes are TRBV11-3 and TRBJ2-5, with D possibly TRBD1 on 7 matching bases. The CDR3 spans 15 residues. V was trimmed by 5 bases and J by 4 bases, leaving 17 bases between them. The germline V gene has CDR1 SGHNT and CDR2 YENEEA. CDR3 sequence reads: CASSRRGGGGETQYF. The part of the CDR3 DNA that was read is TGTGCCAGCAGCCGCCGCGGAGGGGGCGGAGAGACC.

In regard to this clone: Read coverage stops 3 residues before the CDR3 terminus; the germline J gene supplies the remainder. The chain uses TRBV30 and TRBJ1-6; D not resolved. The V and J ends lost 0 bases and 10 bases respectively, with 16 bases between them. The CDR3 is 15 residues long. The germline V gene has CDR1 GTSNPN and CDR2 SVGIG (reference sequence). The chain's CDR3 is CAWSVDPGIGSPLHF. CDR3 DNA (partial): TGTGCCTGGAGTGTAGATCCGGGTATTGGCTCACCC.

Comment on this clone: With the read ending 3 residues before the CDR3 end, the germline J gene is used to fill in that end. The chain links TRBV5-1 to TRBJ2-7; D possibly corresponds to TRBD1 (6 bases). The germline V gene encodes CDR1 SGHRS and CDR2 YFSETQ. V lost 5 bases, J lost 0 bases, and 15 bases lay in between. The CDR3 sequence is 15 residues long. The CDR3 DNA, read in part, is TGCGCCAGCAGACCTCAGGGGTCCAGCTCCTACGAG. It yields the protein CASRPQGSSSYE. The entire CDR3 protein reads CASRPQGSSSYEQYF.

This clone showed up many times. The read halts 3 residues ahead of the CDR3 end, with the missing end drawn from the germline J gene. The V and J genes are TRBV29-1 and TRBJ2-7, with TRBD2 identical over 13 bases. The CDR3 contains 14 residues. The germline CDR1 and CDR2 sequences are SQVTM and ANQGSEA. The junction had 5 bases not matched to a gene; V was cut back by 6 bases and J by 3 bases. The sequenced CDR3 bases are TGCAGCGTATCCAGGACTAGCGGGAGCTACGAG. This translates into CSVSRTSGSYE. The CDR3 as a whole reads CSVSRTSGSYEQYF.

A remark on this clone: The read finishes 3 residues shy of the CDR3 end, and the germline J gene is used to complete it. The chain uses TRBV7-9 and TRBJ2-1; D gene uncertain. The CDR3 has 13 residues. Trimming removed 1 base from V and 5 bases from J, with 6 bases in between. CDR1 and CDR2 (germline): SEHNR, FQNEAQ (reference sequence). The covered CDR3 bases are TGTGCCAGCAGCTTAGGCAGAGACAATGAG. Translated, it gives CASSLGRDNE. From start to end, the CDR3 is CASSLGRDNEQFF.

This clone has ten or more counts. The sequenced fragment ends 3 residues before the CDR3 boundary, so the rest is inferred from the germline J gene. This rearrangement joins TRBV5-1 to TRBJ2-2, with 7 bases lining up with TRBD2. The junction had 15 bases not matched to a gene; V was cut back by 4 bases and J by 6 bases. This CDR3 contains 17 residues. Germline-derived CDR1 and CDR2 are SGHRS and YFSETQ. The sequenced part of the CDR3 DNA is TGCGCCAGCAGCGGCCCCGCCGGGGGGAGTGGGGCCGGGGAG. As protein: CASSGPAGGSGAGE. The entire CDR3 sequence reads CASSGPAGGSGAGELFF.

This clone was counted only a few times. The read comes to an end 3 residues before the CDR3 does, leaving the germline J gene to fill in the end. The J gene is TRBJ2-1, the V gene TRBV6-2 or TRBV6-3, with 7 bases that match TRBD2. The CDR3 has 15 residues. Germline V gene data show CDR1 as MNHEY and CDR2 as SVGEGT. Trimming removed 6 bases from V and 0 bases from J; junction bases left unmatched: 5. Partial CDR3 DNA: TGTGCCAGCAGAAGCTGGGGGGGCTCCTACAATGAG. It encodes CASRSWGGSYNE. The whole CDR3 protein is CASRSWGGSYNEQFF.

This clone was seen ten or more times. CDR3 in amino acids: CASSLTGLAMSDTQYF. Partial CDR3 DNA: TGTGCCAGCAGCTTAACCGGACTAGCGATGTCCGATACG. V and J are TRBV7-3 and TRBJ2-3, with 9 positions matching TRBD2. The read ends 3 residues early relative to the CDR3; the germline J gene fills the gap. V lost 0 bases to trimming and J lost 6 bases; unmatched junction nucleotides: 7. CDR3 size: 16 residues. Looked up from germline, CDR1 is SGHTA and CDR2 is FQGTGA.

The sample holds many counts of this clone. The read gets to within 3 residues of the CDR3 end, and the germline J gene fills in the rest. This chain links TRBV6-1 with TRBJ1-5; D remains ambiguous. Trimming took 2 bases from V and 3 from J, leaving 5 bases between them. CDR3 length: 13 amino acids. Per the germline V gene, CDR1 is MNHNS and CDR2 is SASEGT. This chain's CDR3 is CASSEPSNQPQHF. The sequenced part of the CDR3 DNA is TGTGCCAGCAGTGAACCTTCCAATCAGCCC.

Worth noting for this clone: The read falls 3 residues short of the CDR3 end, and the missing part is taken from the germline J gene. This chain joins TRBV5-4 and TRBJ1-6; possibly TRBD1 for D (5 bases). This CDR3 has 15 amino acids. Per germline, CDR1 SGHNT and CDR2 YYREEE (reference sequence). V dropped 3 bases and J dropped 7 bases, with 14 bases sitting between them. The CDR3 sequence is CASSSGDSLNSPLHF. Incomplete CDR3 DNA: TGTGCCAGCAGCTCCGGAGACAGTCTAAATTCACCC.

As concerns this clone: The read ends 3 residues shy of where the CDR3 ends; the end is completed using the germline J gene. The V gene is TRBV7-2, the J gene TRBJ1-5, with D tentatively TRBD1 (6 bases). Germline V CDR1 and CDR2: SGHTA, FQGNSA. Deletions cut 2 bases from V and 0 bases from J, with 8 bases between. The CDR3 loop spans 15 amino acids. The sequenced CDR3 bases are TGTGCCAGCAGCTTATACAGGGATAGCAATCAGCCC. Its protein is CASSLYRDSNQP. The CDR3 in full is CASSLYRDSNQPQHF.

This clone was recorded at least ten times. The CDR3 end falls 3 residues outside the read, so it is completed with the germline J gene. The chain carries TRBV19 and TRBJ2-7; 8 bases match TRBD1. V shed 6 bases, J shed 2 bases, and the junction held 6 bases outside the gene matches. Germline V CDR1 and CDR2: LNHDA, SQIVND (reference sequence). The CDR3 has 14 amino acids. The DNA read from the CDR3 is TGTGCCAGTAGGGTCGGACAGGGAACCTACGAG. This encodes CASRVGQGTYE. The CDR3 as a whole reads CASRVGQGTYEQYF.

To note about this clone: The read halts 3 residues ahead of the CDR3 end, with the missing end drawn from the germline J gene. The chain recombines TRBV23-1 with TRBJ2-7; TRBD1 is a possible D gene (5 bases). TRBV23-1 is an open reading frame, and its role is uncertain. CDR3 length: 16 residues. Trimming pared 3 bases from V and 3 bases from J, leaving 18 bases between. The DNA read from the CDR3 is TGCGCCAGCAGTCACCCCAGGGCCGCATCGGTCTACGAG. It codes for CASSHPRAASVYE. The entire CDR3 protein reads CASSHPRAASVYEQYF.